These 19 T cell receptor beta chains were sequenced from one sample in a study of cytotoxic CD8 clonotypes in ibrutinib-treated CLL. Some clones are missing from TCRdb's copy, which holds only in-frame ones; the method was immunoSEQ multiplex PCR. The data show approximately 60,000 clones, over 55% seen once. This specimen consisted of PBMCs, obtained after 24 months of ibrutinib treatment. The receptors were gathered from a human donor with chronic lymphocytic leukemia.

Many counts were recorded for this clone. V and J are TRBV7-2 and TRBJ2-3; 8 nucleotides match TRBD1. Trimming cost V 5 bases and J 1 base; bases outside gene matches: 5. The CDR3 is made up of 15 amino acids. Germline V gives CDR1 SGHTA, CDR2 FQGNSA. DNA for the CDR3: TGTGCCAGCAGCCCCAGGGGGCCTGGCACAGATACGCAGTATTTT. Protein sequence: CASSPRGPGTDTQYF.

The rearrangement uses TRBV19 and TRBJ1-5, with D uncertain. CDR3 length equals 15 residues. V lost 5 bases and J 0 bases, leaving 11 bases between the germline ends. CDR1 and CDR2 from the germline V gene are LNHDA and SQIVND (reference sequence). The CDR3 nucleotides read TGTGCCAGTAGTGGCGATGGCAGTAGCAATCAGCCCCAGCATTTT. Translating it yields CASSGDGSSNQPQHF.

This clone occurred a few times. The chain joins TRBV27 to TRBJ2-5; tentatively, D is TRBD1 or TRBD2 (6 bases each). The CDR3 has 17 amino acids. Germline loops: CDR1 MNHEY, CDR2 SMNVEV (reference sequence). V dropped 10 bases and J dropped 5 bases, with 29 bases sitting between them. This CDR3 is CATSQRGQGRFMETQYF. The CDR3 nucleotides are TGTGCCACAAGCCAACGGGGGCAGGGAAGGTTTATGGAGACCCAGTACTTC.

The J gene is TRBJ1-1, the V gene TRBV25-1; D gene ambiguous. Trimming pared 7 bases from V and 6 bases from J, leaving 12 bases between. Germline CDR1 reads MGHDK; CDR2 reads SYGVNS. CDR3 length: 12 amino acids. CDR3 sequence (DNA): TGTGCCAGCACCGAATGGGGTTCTGAAGCTTTCTTT. This encodes CASTEWGSEAFF. The whole variable domain, remainder taken from reference TRBV25-1 and TRBJ1-1, is EADIYQTPRYLVIGTGKKITLECSQTMGHDKMYWYQQDPGMELHLIHYSYGVNSTEKGDLSSESTVSRIRTEHFPLTLESARPSHTSQYLCASTEWGSEAFFGQGTRLTVV.

This clone has only a few counts. The chain joins TRBV5-1 to TRBJ1-3, with 9 bases aligning to TRBD1. The V segment lost 2 bases and the J segment 2 bases; nucleotides outside the gene matches: 11. Per germline, CDR1 SGHRS and CDR2 YFSETQ. CDR3 length equals 18 residues. The CDR3 protein is CASSLIPRQGVTGNTIYF. The DNA of the CDR3 is TGCGCCAGCAGCTTAATCCCTCGACAGGGGGTGACTGGAAACACCATATATTTT.

This clone showed up just a few times. The V and J genes are TRBV5-5 and TRBJ1-2; TRBD1 might be the D (6 bases). Germline CDR1 reads SGHKS; CDR2 reads YYEKEE (reference sequence). The V end lost 0 bases, the J end lost 7 bases, and 10 bases lay between the germline ends. This CDR3 comprises 13 residues. The CDR3, as DNA: TGTGCCAGCAGCTTGGCCGGAGGGGGTGGCTACACCTTC. Amino acids: CASSLAGGGGYTF.

This clone occurred a few times. The CDR3 DNA sequence: TGTGCCAGCAGGGCAACCGGGACTGGAATCTACGAGCAGTACTTC. It yields the protein CASRATGTGIYEQYF. V gene TRBV11-1 combines with J gene TRBJ2-7, with a weak D call TRBD2 (6 bases). Trimming left V 6 bases short and J 3 bases short, with 18 bases between. Germline-derived CDR1 and CDR2 are SGHAT and FQDESV (reference sequence). CDR3 length equals 15 residues.

The V gene is TRBV7-2, the J gene TRBJ2-3, with 10 positions matching TRBD2. Germline lookup yields CDR1 SGHTA and CDR2 FQGNSA. V lost 3 bases and J lost 5; bases outside the gene matches: 5. This CDR3 comprises 15 residues. In DNA, the CDR3 is TGTGCCAGCAGCTTCCTAGCGGGGGCCCTAGATACGCAGTATTTT. Translation: CASSFLAGALDTQYF. Together with reference TRBV7-2 and TRBJ2-3, the CDR3 gives the full variable domain: GAGVSQSPSNKVTEKGKDVELRCDPISGHTALYWYRQSLGQGLEFLIYFQGNSAPDKSGLPSDRFSAERTGGSVSTLTIQRTQQEDSAVYLCASSFLAGALDTQYFGPGTRLTVL.

This clone was picked up many times. This chain joins TRBV9 and TRBJ1-2; 9 bases are a match to TRBD1. Per germline, CDR1 SGDLS and CDR2 YYNGEE. This CDR3 has 13 amino acids. V was pared by 2 bases and J by 4 bases, with 0 bases of the junction left unmatched. The CDR3 spells CASSVGQGYGYTF. The CDR3 DNA sequence: TGTGCCAGCAGCGTGGGACAGGGCTATGGCTACACCTTC.

The rearrangement uses TRBV5-1 and TRBJ2-1, with TRBD2 identical over 12 bases. The CDR3 is 16 amino acids. Germline V CDR1 and CDR2: SGHRS, YFSETQ. After removal of 1 base from V and 8 bases from J, the junction contained 7 bases not matched to a gene. CDR3 bases: TGCGCCAGCAGCTTGCAAGGACTAGCGGGACGGGATGAGCAGTTCTTC. Translating it yields CASSLQGLAGRDEQFF.

This clone has just a few counts. The chain combines TRBV5-1 with TRBJ2-1; 7 bases map to TRBD2. Germline V gene lookup returns CDR1 SGHRS and CDR2 YFSETQ. The CDR3 loop spans 16 amino acids. Unmatched junction bases numbered 10, after V lost 4 bases and J lost 3 bases. CDR3 loop: CASSRAGGGIYNEQFF. CDR3 coding DNA: TGCGCCAGCAGCCGGGCTGGGGGAGGGATCTACAATGAGCAGTTCTTC.

This chain links TRBV27 with TRBJ2-7; D not resolved. The CDR3 is 15 residues long. Germline values: CDR1 MNHEY, CDR2 SMNVEV (reference sequence). The V and J ends lost 2 bases and 7 bases respectively, with 18 bases between them. CDR3 nucleotide sequence: TGTGCCAGCAGTTTAGTTAGCCAACACGCTAGTGAGCAGTACTTC. It yields the protein CASSLVSQHASEQYF.

A few counts support this clone. The V call is TRBV18, the J call TRBJ1-5, with TRBD1 identical over 9 bases. Germline CDR1 and CDR2: KGHSH and LQKENI. With 4 bases clipped from V and 1 base from J, the junction kept 2 bases outside the gene matches. The length of the CDR3 is 15 residues. The CDR3 loop reads CASSLQGASNQPQHF. As DNA, the CDR3 is TGTGCCAGCTCACTACAGGGGGCGAGCAATCAGCCCCAGCATTTT. Based on the CDR3 plus reference TRBV18 and TRBJ1-5, the full variable domain is NAGVMQNPRHLVRRRGQEARLRCSPMKGHSHVYWYRQLPEEGLKFMVYLQKENIIDESGMPKERFSAEFPKEGPSILRIQQVVRGDSAAYFCASSLQGASNQPQHFGDGTRLSIL.

As DNA, the CDR3 is TGTGCCAGCAGTTTAACCCAGGGAAACGAAAAACTGTTTTTT. This encodes CASSLTQGNEKLFF. V gene TRBV6-5 combines with J gene TRBJ1-4; tentatively, D is TRBD1 (5 bases). V was clipped by 4 bases and J by 8 bases, with 14 bases between them. This CDR3 region has 14 residues. Germline assignment: CDR1 MNHEY and CDR2 SVGAGI.

The rearrangement joins TRBV7-2 to TRBJ2-2; 8 bases fit TRBD1. V lost 5 bases to trimming and J lost 7 bases; unmatched junction nucleotides: 3. The V gene's germline CDR1 is SGHTA and CDR2 FQGNSA. The CDR3 covers 13 residues. DNA for the CDR3: TGTGCCAGCAGCCGACAGGGGAGCGGGGAGCTGTTTTTT. Its protein product is CASSRQGSGELFF.

V is TRBV5-1 and J is TRBJ1-1; no reliable D call. Trimming pared 2 bases from V and 7 bases from J, leaving 15 bases between. The germline gives CDR1 SGHRS, CDR2 YFSETQ. This CDR3 is 14 amino acids long. CDR3 region: CASSFLLTTDEAFF. CDR3 nucleotide sequence: TGCGCCAGCAGCTTCTTATTGACAACTGATGAAGCTTTCTTT.

This clone was seen only a few times. This chain connects TRBV18 to TRBJ1-4; a possible D gene is TRBD1 (5 bases). V dropped 6 bases and J dropped 8 bases, with 13 bases sitting between them. The CDR3 is 13 amino acids. From germline, CDR1 is KGHSH and CDR2 LQKENI. For the CDR3, the DNA is TGTGCCAGCTCGGCAAACAAGGGGGAAAAACTGTTTTTT. As protein: CASSANKGEKLFF.

CDR3 coding DNA: TGTGCCAGCAGTGCAGTGTACCAAGAGACCCAGTACTTC. Its protein is CASSAVYQETQYF. The rearrangement uses TRBV9 and TRBJ2-5; D gene uncertain. The CDR3 has 13 amino acids. Germline-derived CDR1 and CDR2 are SGDLS and YYNGEE. V was cut by 5 bases and J by 0 bases, with 8 bases left in between.

V usage is TRBV6-6 and J usage is TRBJ1-2; D remains unclear. CDR3 length equals 13 residues. The ends were cut back, 7 bases at V and 2 bases at J, with 11 bases in the middle. The germline V gene encodes CDR1 MNHNY and CDR2 SVGAGI (reference sequence). The CDR3 nucleotides read TGTGCCAGCAACGGCGGACGGAACTATGGCTACACCTTC. Amino acid sequence: CASNGGRNYGYTF.